The TCR beta chain under discussion was sequenced for a study of T cell responses to AZD1222 COVID-19 vaccine (dated by TCRdb to the early 2020s). Notes on the research overall: TCR sequencing covered about 230 trial participants: 200 to 210 given two doses of AZD1222 and approximately 25 given two doses of MenACWY control vaccine. Trial participants were enrolled into age subgroups of 18-55, 56-69 and 70-plus years, which contained 148, 28 and 57 TCR-sequenced participants, respectively.

The CDR3 regions of human TCRbeta chains were subjected to immunosequencing. In the original analysis: Repertoire TCRs were checked for matches against a reference library of SARS-CoV-2-specific TCRs that had been generated using the MIRA antigen-specificity platform. Breadth was defined as the fraction of unique TCRs that were SARS-CoV-2-associated. Depth was defined as the fraction of total T cells that were SARS-CoV-2-associated. Each spike-specific TCR was assigned to its reactive spike region and to a CD4 or CD8 class using the MIRA data. Log10-transformed breadth and depth values were compared by one-way ANOVA with Sidak's multiple comparisons tests. In its TCRdb copy, this immuneACCESS table keeps in-frame sequences only and misses some clones. Where compared with another copy, unresolved V genes explain less than half of these, and the others have no known cause. The D gene and trimming were derived from the DNA, and the V and J assignments and clone size from that table. The sample includes about 220,000 clones, with approximately 94% observed a single time. The ten biggest clones cover roughly 1% of the sample.

The time point label of this sample denotes: baseline before first vaccination. Interpreted using the paper, the treatment or condition label stands for: meningococcal conjugate vaccine given as trial control. The vaccinee samples were drawn from two UK trials, COV001 and COV002, one of which was a single-blind randomized controlled phase 2/3 trial testing AZD1222 (ChAdOx1 nCoV-19) in healthy adults. For TCRbeta chain sequencing, PBMC samples from trial participants were taken at day 0 and at day 28 after the second dose. Points on this clone: Its binding antigen is unknown. The input lacks base qualities; no much larger clone sits a single base away.

The paper as a whole reports these results and caveats: Reportedly, close to half of the unique spike-specific TCRs recognized epitopes lying outside the regions that are mutated in the B.1.351 and B.1.1.7 variants. Conclusions about previously exposed vaccinees are limited because only six or seven AZD1222 recipients were SARS-CoV-2 seropositive at baseline. Participants were mostly white British and included more females than males, and it was suggested by the authors that clonal diversity may have been underestimated. After two AZD1222 doses, both the breadth and the depth of spike-specific TCRs were significantly higher than at day 0 and than in MenACWY recipients. Because no samples from the day 14 peak response were available, repertoires could be characterized only after the peak T cell response. CD4 TCRs associated with the vaccine covered the entire spike protein, and the dominant responses were in regions 160-218 and 743-854. The 56-69-year group was small, and its depth increase did not reach significance, likely because of low power.

V is reduced by 1 base and J by 0 bases, leaving a spacing of 7 bases between them. The CDR3 contains 14 residues, cysteine and phenylalanine counted. CDR3 DNA only is kept here, 42 bases in frame from base 1. As encoded in the germline V gene, CDR1 is SNHLY while CDR2 is FYNNEI. The sequence links TRBV2 to TRBJ2-7; TRBD1 is a weak D gene call, 5 bases matching. The clonotype was recovered from an adult in good health. The sample here was peripheral blood, taken on day 0 of MenACWY control vaccination. The CDR3 sequence is CASSEVQASYEQYF. The nucleotide sequence is given as TGTGCCAGCAGTGAAGTACAGGCCTCCTACGAGCAGTACTTC.